Below, one T cell receptor (beta chain) is given with its context. This specimen comes from a study of shared clonotypes between healthy human individuals. Study-wide context: Participating donors consisted of a couple of women and a few men aged 18 to 49.

The CDR3 is made up of 13 amino acids. Looked up from germline, CDR1 is SGHDT and CDR2 is YYEEEE. V was shortened by 6 bases and J by 3 bases, with 12 bases between the two germline ends. CD8 cells classed as naive were CD45RO-negative and positively selected for CCR7, excluding terminally differentiated effector memory CD45RA+ cells. Measured with immunoSEQ multiplex PCR; TCRdb has only the in-frame clones, and not every one. The sample includes around 560,000 clones, about 95% of them seen just once. The rearrangement links TRBV5-6 to TRBJ2-5; D gene ambiguous. This TCR came from a woman in her 30s in good health. Sequencing was carried out using naive CD8+ T cells sorted from blood. In DNA form, the CDR3 reads TGTGCCAGCATCCTCGGAGTGAAAGAGACCCAGTACTTC. This sequence encodes CASILGVKETQYF.